This T cell receptor beta chain was captured in a study of blood T cells in healthy people across ages. Whole-study context: When template switching was applied, about one barcoded beta molecule was captured per two T cells. Notes on the study in general: It was held that diversity estimates obtained from one million T cells represented underestimates.

V was cut by 6 bases and J by 4 bases, with 19 bases left in between. Germline values: CDR1 MNHEY, CDR2 SMNVEV (reference sequence). The CDR3 contains 16 residues. Combining a sample-barcoded 5' primer with a J-beta primer mix, a second PCR ran for roughly 7 to 11 cycles. One entry per CDR3 protein, called by TCRdb with MiXCR from the 5' RACE reads. The data hold over 1,300,000 distinct CDR3 sequences, with approximately 59% observed a single time. Donor samples were obtained from healthy Caucasian individuals from Russia, aged 6 to 90. Total RNA, at least 6 micrograms per sample, came from PBMCs. On this clonotype itself: Its antigen remains unidentified.

What was sequenced was blood. The source is a man younger than 35 in good health. The chain uses TRBV27 and TRBJ2-1, with D tentatively TRBD2 (9 bases). The CDR3 spells CASSASGTGYYNEQFF. DNA for the CDR3: TGTGCCAGCAGCGCTAGCGGGACAGGTTATTACAATGAGCAGTTCTTC.